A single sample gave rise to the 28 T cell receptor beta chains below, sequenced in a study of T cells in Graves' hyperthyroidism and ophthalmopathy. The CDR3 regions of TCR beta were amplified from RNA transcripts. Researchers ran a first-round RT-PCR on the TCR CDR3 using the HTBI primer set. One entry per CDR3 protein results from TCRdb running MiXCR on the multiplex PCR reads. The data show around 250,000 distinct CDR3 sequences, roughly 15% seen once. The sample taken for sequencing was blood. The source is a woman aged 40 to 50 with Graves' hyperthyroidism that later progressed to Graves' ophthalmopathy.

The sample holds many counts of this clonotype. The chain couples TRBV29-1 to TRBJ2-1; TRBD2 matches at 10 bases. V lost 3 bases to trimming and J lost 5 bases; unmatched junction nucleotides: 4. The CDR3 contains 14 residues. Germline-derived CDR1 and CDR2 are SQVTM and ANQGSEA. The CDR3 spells CSVDSLAGDNEQFF. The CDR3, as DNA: TGCAGCGTTGATTCTCTAGCGGGGGACAATGAGCAGTTCTTC.

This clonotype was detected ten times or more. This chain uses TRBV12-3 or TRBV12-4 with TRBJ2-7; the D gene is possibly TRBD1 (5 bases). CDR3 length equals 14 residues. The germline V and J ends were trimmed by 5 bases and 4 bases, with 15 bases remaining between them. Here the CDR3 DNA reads TGTGCCAGCAGTGTTTCAGGGTTGGGGTACGAGCAGTACTTC. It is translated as CASSVSGLGYEQYF.

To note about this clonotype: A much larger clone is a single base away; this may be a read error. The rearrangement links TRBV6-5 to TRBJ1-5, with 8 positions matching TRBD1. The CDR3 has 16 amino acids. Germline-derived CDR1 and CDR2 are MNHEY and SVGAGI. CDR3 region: CANSYSGAGGEQPQHF. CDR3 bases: TGTGCCAACAGTTACAGCGGGGCAGGGGGCGAGCAGCCCCAGCATTTT.

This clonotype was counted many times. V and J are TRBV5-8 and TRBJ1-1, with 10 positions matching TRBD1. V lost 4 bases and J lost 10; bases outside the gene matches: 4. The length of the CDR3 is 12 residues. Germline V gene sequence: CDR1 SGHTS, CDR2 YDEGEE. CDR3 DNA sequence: TGTGCCAGCAGCAACGACAGGGGGCTAGCTTTCTTT. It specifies CASSNDRGLAFF. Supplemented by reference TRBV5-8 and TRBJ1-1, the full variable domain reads EAGVTQSPTHLIKTRGQQATLRCSPISGHTSVYWYQQALGLGLQFLLWYDEGEERNRGNFPPRFSGRQFPNYSSELNVNALELEDSALYLCASSNDRGLAFFGQGTRLTVV.

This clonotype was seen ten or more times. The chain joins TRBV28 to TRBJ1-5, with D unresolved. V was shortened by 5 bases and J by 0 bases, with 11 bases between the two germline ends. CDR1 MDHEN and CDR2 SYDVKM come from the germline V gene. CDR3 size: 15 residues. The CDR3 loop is CASSTTPPSNQPQHF. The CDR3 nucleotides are TGTGCCAGCAGTACCACGCCCCCTAGCAATCAGCCCCAGCATTTT. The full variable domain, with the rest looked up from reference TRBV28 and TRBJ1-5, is DVKVTQSSRYLVKRTGEKVFLECVQDMDHENMFWYRQDPGLGLRLIYFSYDVKMKEKGDIPEGYSVSREKKERFSLILESASTNQTSMYLCASSTTPPSNQPQHFGDGTRLSIL.

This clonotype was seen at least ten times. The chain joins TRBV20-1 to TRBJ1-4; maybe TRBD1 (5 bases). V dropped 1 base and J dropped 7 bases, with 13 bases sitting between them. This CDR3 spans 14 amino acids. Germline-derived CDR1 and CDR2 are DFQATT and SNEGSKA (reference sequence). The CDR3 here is CSARVGGSAEKLFF. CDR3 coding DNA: TGCAGTGCTAGAGTCGGGGGGTCGGCTGAAAAACTGTTTTTT.

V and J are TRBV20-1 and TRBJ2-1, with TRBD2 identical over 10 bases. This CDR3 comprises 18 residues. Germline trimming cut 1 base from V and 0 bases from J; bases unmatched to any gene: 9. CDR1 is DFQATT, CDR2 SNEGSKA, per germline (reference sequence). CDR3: CSARGLAGGIISYNEQFF. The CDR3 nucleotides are TGCAGTGCTAGAGGGTTAGCGGGAGGAATTATCTCCTACAATGAGCAGTTCTTC.

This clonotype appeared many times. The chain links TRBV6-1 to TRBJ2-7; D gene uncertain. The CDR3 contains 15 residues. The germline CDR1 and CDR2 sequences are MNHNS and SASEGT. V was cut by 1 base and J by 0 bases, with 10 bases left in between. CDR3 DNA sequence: TGTGCCAGCAGTGAAGGGGGTCTAAGCTCCTACGAGCAGTACTTC. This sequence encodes CASSEGGLSSYEQYF.

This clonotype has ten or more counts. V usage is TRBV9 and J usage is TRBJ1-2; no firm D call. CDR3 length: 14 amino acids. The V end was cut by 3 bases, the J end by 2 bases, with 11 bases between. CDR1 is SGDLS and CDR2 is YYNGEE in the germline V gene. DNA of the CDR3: TGTGCCAGCAGCGAGGCCCCCGGGAACTATGGCTACACCTTC. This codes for CASSEAPGNYGYTF. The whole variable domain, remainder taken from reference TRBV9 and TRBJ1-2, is DSGVTQTPKHLITATGQRVTLRCSPRSGDLSVYWYQQSLDQGLQFLIQYYNGEERAKGNILERFSAQQFPDLHSELNLSSLELGDSALYFCASSEAPGNYGYTFGSGTRLTVV.

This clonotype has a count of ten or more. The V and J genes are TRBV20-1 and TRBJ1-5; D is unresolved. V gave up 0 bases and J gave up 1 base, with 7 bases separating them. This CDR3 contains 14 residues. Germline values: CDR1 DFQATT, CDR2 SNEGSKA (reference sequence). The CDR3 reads CSARDGKSNQPQHF. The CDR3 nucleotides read TGCAGTGCTAGAGACGGGAAGAGCAATCAGCCCCAGCATTTT.

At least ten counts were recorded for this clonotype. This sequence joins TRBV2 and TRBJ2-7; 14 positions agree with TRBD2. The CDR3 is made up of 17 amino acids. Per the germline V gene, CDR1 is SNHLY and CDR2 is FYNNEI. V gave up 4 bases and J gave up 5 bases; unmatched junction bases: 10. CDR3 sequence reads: CASSVGGLAGVRHEQYF. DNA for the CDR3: TGTGCCAGCAGTGTTGGGGGACTAGCGGGAGTTCGCCACGAGCAGTACTTC. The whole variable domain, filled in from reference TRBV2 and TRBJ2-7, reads EPEVTQTPSHQVTQMGQEVILRCVPISNHLYFYWYRQILGQKVEFLVSFYNNEISEKSEIFDDQFSVERPDGSNFTLKIRSTKLEDSAMYFCASSVGGLAGVRHEQYFGPGTRLTVT.

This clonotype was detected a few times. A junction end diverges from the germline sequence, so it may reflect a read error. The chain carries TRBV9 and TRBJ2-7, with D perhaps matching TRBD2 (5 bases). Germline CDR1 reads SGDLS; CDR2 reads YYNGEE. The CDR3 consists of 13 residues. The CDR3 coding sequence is TGTGCCGGCAGCACGAGCCCCGAGGGAGAGCAGTACTTC. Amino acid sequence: CAGSTSPEGEQYF.

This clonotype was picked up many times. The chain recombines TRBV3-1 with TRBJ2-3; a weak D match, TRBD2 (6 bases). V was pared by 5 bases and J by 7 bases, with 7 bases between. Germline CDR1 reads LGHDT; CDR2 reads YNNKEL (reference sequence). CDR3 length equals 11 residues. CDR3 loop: CASSGLYTQYF. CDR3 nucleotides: TGTGCCAGCAGCGGACTATATACGCAGTATTTT.

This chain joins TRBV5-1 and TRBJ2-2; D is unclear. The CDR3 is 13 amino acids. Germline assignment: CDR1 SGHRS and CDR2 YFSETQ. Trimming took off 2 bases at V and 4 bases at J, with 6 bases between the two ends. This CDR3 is CASSFYGTGELFF. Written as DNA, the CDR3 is TGCGCCAGCAGCTTTTACGGCACCGGGGAGCTGTTTTTT.

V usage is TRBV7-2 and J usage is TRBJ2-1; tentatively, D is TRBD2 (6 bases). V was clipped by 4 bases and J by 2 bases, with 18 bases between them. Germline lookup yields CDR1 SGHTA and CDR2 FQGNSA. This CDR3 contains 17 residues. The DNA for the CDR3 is TGTGCCAGCAGCTCCCAGTGGGGGGTTGGGGCCTACAATGAGCAGTTCTTC. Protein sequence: CASSSQWGVGAYNEQFF.

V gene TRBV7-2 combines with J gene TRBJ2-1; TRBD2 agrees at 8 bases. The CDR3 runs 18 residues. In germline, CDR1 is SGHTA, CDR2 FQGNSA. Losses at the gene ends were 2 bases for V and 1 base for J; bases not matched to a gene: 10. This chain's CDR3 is CASSLRRVAGMSYNEQFF. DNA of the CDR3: TGTGCCAGCAGCTTACGGAGGGTAGCGGGAATGTCCTACAATGAGCAGTTCTTC.

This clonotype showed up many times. The CDR3 region is CASSPLSGSGSYEQYF. CDR3 in DNA: TGTGCCAGCAGCCCTCTTAGCGGGAGTGGCTCCTACGAGCAGTACTTC. The J gene is TRBJ2-7, the V gene TRBV11-2, with 9 bases lining up with TRBD2. Losses at the gene ends were 5 bases for V and 0 bases for J; bases not matched to a gene: 8. CDR1 and CDR2 (germline): SGHAT, FQNNGV. This CDR3 contains 16 residues. The variable domain in full, completed from reference TRBV11-2 and TRBJ2-7, reads EAGVAQSPRYKIIEKRQSVAFWCNPISGHATLYWYQQILGQGPKLLIQFQNNGVVDDSQLPKDRFSAERLKGVDSTLKIQPAKLEDSAVYLCASSPLSGSGSYEQYFGPGTRLTVT.

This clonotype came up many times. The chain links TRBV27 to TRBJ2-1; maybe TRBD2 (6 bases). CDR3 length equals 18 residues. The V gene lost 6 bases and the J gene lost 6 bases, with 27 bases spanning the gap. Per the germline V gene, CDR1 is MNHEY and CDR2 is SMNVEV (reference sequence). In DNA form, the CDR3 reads TGTGCCAGCAGCCCATGGGGGAGGACACACGGGCAACTCAATGAGCAGTTCTTC. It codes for CASSPWGRTHGQLNEQFF.

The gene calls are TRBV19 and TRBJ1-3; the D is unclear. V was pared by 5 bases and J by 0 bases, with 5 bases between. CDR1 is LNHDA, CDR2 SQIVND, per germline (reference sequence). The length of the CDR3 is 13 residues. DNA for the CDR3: TGTGCCAGTAGTTCGGTCTCTGGAAACACCATATATTTT. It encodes CASSSVSGNTIYF.

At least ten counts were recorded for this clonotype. The CDR3 protein is CASSSLGVRYGYTF. CDR3 in DNA: TGTGCCAGCAGCAGTTTAGGGGTGCGGTATGGCTACACCTTC. The chain carries TRBV11-2 and TRBJ1-2, with D possibly matching TRBD1 (5 bases). Germline V gene lookup returns CDR1 SGHAT and CDR2 FQNNGV. V dropped 5 bases and J dropped 5 bases, with 15 bases sitting between them. This CDR3 spans 14 amino acids.

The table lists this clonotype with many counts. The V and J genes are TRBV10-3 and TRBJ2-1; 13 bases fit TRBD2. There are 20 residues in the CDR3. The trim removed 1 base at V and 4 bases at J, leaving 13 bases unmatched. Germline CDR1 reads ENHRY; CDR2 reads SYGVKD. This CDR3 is CAISEYRTSGSSGAYNEQFF. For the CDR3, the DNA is TGTGCCATCAGTGAGTACCGGACTAGCGGGAGTAGTGGGGCGTACAATGAGCAGTTCTTC.

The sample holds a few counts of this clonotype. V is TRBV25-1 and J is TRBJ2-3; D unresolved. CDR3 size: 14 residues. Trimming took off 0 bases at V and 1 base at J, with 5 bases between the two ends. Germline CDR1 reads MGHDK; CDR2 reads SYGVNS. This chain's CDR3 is CASSEYGGTDTQYF. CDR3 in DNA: TGTGCCAGCAGTGAATATGGGGGCACAGATACGCAGTATTTT.

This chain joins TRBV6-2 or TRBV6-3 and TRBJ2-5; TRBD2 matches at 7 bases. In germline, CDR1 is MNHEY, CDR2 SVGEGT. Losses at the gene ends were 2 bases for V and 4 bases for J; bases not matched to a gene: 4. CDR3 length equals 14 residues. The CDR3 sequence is CASSYGPSGETQYF. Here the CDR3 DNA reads TGTGCCAGCAGTTACGGTCCTAGCGGAGAGACCCAGTACTTC.

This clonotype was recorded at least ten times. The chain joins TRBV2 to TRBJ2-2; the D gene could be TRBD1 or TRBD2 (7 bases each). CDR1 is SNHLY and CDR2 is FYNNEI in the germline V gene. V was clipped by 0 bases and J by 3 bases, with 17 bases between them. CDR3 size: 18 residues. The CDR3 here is CASSEALQGDYHTGELFF. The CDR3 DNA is TGTGCCAGCAGTGAAGCGCTTCAGGGGGACTATCACACCGGGGAGCTGTTTTTT.

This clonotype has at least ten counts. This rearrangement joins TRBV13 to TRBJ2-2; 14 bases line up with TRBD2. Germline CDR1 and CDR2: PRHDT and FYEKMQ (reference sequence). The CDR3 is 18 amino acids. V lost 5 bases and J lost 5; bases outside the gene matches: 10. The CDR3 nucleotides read TGTGCCAGCAGCCTGGGGACTAGCGGGAGATTAAAGACCGGGGAGCTGTTTTTT. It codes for CASSLGTSGRLKTGELFF.

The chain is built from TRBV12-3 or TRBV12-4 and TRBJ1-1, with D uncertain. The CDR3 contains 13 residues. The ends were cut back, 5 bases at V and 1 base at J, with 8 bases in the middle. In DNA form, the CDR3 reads TGTGCCAGCAGTCCCTGGAGGAACACTGAAGCTTTCTTT. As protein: CASSPWRNTEAFF.

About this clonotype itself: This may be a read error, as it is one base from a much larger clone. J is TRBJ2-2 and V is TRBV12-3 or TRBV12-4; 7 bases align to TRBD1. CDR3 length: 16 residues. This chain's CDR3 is CASSSQGGLSAGELVF. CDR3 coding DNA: TGTGCCAGCAGTTCCCAAGGGGGCCTCAGCGCCGGGGAGCTGGTTTTT.

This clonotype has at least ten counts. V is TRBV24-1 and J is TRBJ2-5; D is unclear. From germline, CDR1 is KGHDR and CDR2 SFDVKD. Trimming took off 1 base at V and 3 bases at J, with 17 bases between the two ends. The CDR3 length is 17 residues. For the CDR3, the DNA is TGTGCCACCAGTGATTTTCGTAGGGCGTTGGCAGAAGAGACCCAGTACTTC. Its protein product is CATSDFRRALAEETQYF.